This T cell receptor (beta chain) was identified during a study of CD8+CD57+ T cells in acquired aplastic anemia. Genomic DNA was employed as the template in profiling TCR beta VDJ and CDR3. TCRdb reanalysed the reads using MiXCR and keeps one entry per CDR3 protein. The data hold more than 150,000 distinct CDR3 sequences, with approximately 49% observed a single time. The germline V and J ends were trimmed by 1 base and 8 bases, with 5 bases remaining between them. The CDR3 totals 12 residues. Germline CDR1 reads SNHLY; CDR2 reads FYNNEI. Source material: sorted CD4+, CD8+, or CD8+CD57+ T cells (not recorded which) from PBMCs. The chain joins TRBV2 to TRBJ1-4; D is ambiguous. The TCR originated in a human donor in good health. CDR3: CASSEETEKLFF. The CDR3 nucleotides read TGTGCCAGCAGTGAAGAAACAGAAAAACTGTTTTTT.